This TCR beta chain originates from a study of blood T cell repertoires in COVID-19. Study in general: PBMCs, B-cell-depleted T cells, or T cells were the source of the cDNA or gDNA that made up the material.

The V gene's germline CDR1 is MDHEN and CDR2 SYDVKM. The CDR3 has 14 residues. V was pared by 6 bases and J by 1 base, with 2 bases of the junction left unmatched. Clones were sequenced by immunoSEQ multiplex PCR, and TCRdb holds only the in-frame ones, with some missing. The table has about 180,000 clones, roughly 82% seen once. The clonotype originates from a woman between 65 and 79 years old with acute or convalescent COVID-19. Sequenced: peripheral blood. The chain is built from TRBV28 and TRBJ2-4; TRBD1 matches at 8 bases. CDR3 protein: CASSRGQAKNIQYF. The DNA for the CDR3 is TGTGCCAGCAGCAGGGGGCAGGCCAAAAACATTCAGTACTTC. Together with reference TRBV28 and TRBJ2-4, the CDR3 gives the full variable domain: DVKVTQSSRYLVKRTGEKVFLECVQDMDHENMFWYRQDPGLGLRLIYFSYDVKMKEKGDIPEGYSVSREKKERFSLILESASTNQTSMYLCASSRGQAKNIQYFGAGTRLSVL.